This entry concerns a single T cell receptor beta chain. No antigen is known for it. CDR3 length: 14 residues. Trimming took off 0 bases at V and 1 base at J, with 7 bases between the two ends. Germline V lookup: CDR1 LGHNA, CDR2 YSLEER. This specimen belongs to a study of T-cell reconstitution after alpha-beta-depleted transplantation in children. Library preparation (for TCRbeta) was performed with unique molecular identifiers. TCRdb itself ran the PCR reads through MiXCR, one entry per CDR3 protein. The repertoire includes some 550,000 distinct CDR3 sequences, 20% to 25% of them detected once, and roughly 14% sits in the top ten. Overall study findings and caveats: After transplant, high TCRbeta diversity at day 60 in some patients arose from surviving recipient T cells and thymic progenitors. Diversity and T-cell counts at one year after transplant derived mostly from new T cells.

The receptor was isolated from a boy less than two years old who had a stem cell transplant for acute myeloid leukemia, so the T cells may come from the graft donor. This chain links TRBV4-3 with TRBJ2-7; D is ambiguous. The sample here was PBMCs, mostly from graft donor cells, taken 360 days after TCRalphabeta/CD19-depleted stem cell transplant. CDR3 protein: CASSQDIGSYEQYF. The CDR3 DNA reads TGCGCCAGCAGCCAAGATATCGGATCCTACGAGCAGTACTTC.